The sequence of this T cell receptor beta chain was determined in a study of blood T cell repertoires in COVID-19. The wider study: Acute and convalescent COVID-19 samples came from the United States, Italy and Spain. PBMCs, B-cell-depleted T cells, or T cells provided the cDNA or gDNA that made up the material.

Per the original data handling: Estimated nucleated cell counts came from reference gene primer amplification. The data were produced by immunoSEQ multiplex PCR, yet TCRdb's version contains in-frame clones alone and is incomplete. The DNA gave D and trimming, while V, J and clone size come from that table. The table has 250,000 to 300,000 clones, approximately 90% seen once. Germline V gene sequence: CDR1 SGHVS, CDR2 FQNEAQ. The ends lost 5 bases at V and 2 bases at J; junction bases unmatched: 4. The CDR3 runs to 14 residues. The rearrangement joins TRBV7-8 to TRBJ1-2, with 8 bases matching TRBD1. The TCR sequence derives from a man aged 35 to 55 with acute or convalescent COVID-19. Sequences were obtained from peripheral blood. The CDR3 nucleotides read TGTGCCAGCAGCGTTGGACAGGGAAACTATGGCTACACCTTC. Residues: CASSVGQGNYGYTF.